One and the same sample provided the 4 T cell receptor beta chains below, sequenced in a study of T cells in Graves' hyperthyroidism and ophthalmopathy. RNA transcripts provided the source from which TCR beta CDR3 regions were amplified. First-round RT-PCR of the TCR CDR3 relied on the HTBI primer set. TCRdb recomputed calls from the multiplex PCR reads with MiXCR, one row per CDR3 protein. In the table there are 550,000 to 650,000 distinct CDR3 sequences, over 11% of which are singletons. Input material: blood. The receptors come from a woman aged 25 to 39 with Graves' hyperthyroidism that later progressed to Graves' ophthalmopathy.

This clonotype was recorded many times. The chain couples TRBV11-2 to TRBJ2-3, with 9 bases lining up with TRBD2. The CDR3 length is 17 residues. Trimming cost V 1 base and J 3 bases; bases outside gene matches: 8. Looked up from germline, CDR1 is SGHAT and CDR2 is FQNNGV. The CDR3 sequence: CASSLVGGSGGTDTQYF. The CDR3 nucleotides are TGTGCCAGCAGCTTAGTTGGCGGGAGCGGGGGGACAGATACGCAGTATTTT.

The sample holds a few counts of this clonotype. Germline and junction disagree at one end, which may indicate a read error. The genes are TRBV11-2 and TRBJ2-4, with 10 bases matching TRBD2. Germline assignment: CDR1 SGHAT and CDR2 FQNNGV. The CDR3 loop spans 15 amino acids. This CDR3 is CASSQQGGLANIQYF. DNA for the CDR3: TGCGCCAGCAGCCAACAGGGGGGACTAGCGAACATTCAGTACTTC.

V is TRBV19 and J is TRBJ2-1, with TRBD2 matching over 7 bases. Germline CDR1 and CDR2: LNHDA and SQIVND (reference sequence). Trimming removed 6 bases from V and 3 bases from J; junction bases left unmatched: 5. This CDR3 is 14 amino acids long. CDR3 coding DNA: TGTGCCAGTAGGGCTAGCGGCATCTACAATGAGCAGTTCTTC. It specifies CASRASGIYNEQFF.

This clonotype was seen repeatedly, ten times or more. The chain employs TRBV27 and TRBJ1-4, with a weak D call TRBD1 (5 bases). The CDR3 consists of 16 residues. V was shortened by 6 bases and J by 5 bases, with 19 bases between the two germline ends. Germline V gene sequence: CDR1 MNHEY, CDR2 SMNVEV (reference sequence). CDR3 coding DNA: TGTGCCAGCAGCCCACTAATCCGGGGCCTGAATGAAAAACTGTTTTTT. This encodes CASSPLIRGLNEKLFF.